A selection of T cell receptor beta chains follows, all from one sample in a study of blood T cells in healthy people across ages. TCRdb redid the calling of the 5' RACE reads with MiXCR, one entry per CDR3 protein. The repertoire consists of 1.5 million to 2 million distinct CDR3 sequences, with over 25% occurring once and the leading ten covering roughly 8%. The specimen sequenced was blood. Receptors originate from a woman aged 30 to 39 in good health. Each CDR3 is given with its conserved first and last residue. D genes are given only for firm matches. Part of the rows lack a size; the others show once, few, many or a class for expanded clones.

.	.	TRBJ2-2	TRBV20-1	TGCAGTGCTCCCCGGGGTACGAACACCGGGGAGCTGTTTTTT	CSAPRGTNTGELFF
many	.	TRBJ1-4	TRBV7-2	TGCGCCAGCAGCTTGGCCGGTGGCGAAAAACTGTTTTTT	CASSLAGGEKLFF
few	TRBD1	TRBJ1-2	TRBV5-1	TGCGCCAGCAGCTTGGAGCCGGGACAGGGTCAGGCTGGCTACACCTTC	CASSLEPGQGQAGYTF
.	.	TRBJ2-7	TRBV6-1	TGTGCCAGCAGTGAAGCGCAAGGTCCCGACAGGTGGGCCTACGAGCAGTACTTC	CASSEAQGPDRWAYEQYF
.	TRBD2	TRBJ2-1	TRBV14	TGTGCCAGCAGCCATACTAGGACTAGCGAGCAGTTCTTC	CASSHTRTSEQFF
many	TRBD1	TRBJ1-5	TRBV3-1	TGTGCCAGCAGCCAAGGGTACAGGGGGCGTACATCTAGCAATCAGCCCCAGCATTTT	CASSQGYRGRTSSNQPQHF
few	.	TRBJ1-1	TRBV20-1	TGCAGTGCTCTCGCGACGAACTTGAACACTGAAGCTTTCTTT	CSALATNLNTEAFF
.	.	TRBJ1-4	TRBV20-1	TGCAGTGCTAGAACAAATAGGGAAAAACTGTTTTTT	CSARTNREKLFF
.	.	TRBJ1-1	TRBV20-1	TGCAGTGCTACTGGTTCGGGCACTGAAGCTTTCTTT	CSATGSGTEAFF
few	.	TRBJ2-1	TRBV12-3/TRBV12-4	TGTGCCAGCACCACAATCAGAGACAATGAGCAGTTCTTC	CASTTIRDNEQFF
few	.	TRBJ2-3	TRBV4-1	TGCGCCAGCAGCCAAGATGTTGGGACGGGGTCAGATACGCAGTATTTT	CASSQDVGTGSDTQYF
.	.	TRBJ2-3	TRBV2	TGTGCCAGCACCCCGATAGGAGTAATCACAGATACGCAGTATTTT	CASTPIGVITDTQYF
.	.	TRBJ2-1	TRBV5-1	TGCGCCAGCAGCTTAAGCAGCGCCCACTCCTACAATGAGCAGTTCTTC	CASSLSSAHSYNEQFF
.	TRBD2	TRBJ2-7	TRBV3-1	TGTGCCAGCAGCCGGGCTAGCGGGGGGATGTACGAGCAGTACTTC	CASSRASGGMYEQYF
.	TRBD2	TRBJ2-1	TRBV6-5	TGTGCCAGCATAGGACTAGGGGCCGATTCCTACAATGAGCAGTTCTTC	CASIGLGADSYNEQFF
.	TRBD1	TRBJ2-7	TRBV20-1	TGCAGTGCCTTGAGGACAGGTGGAAGATACGAGCAGTACTTC	CSALRTGGRYEQYF
many	TRBD1	TRBJ2-3	TRBV27	TGTGCCAGCAGACGTGGACAGGTCTCGGATACGCAGTATTTT	CASRRGQVSDTQYF
.	TRBD1	TRBJ2-7	TRBV20-1	TGCAGTGCTAACCGGGACAGGGGCCACGAGCAGTACTTC	CSANRDRGHEQYF
.	TRBD2	TRBJ2-5	TRBV7-6	TGTGCCAGCAGCTTTGGCGGGTTGACTAGCGGCGGGGAGACCCAGTACTTC	CASSFGGLTSGGETQYF
many	TRBD2	TRBJ2-7	TRBV6-2/TRBV6-3	TGTGCCAGCAGTTACCCCCGGGCTAGCGGGGAGACCGAGCAGTACTTC	CASSYPRASGETEQYF
few	TRBD1	TRBJ2-1	TRBV10-1	TGCGCCAGCAGTGAGTTGGGGACAGGGGATAGCAATGAGCAGTTCTTC	CASSELGTGDSNEQFF
many	TRBD2	TRBJ2-1	TRBV4-3	TGCGCCAGCAGCACCGGGACTAGCGGAAACAATGAGCAGTTCTTC	CASSTGTSGNNEQFF
few	TRBD2	TRBJ2-7	TRBV7-2	TGTGCCTCTGCGGGGGGAAACTACAATGAGCAGTACTTC	CASAGGNYNEQYF
.	.	TRBJ2-3	TRBV9	TGTGCCAGCAGCGTCGATTTCACAGATACGCAGTATTTT	CASSVDFTDTQYF
few	.	TRBJ2-6	TRBV20-1	TGCAGTGCTAGAGCTCGGGGGCATGGGGCCAACGTCCTGACTTTC	CSARARGHGANVLTF
few	.	TRBJ2-1	TRBV7-2	TGTGCCAGCAGCTTAGAACGGCCGAAGGAGCAGTTCTTC	CASSLERPKEQFF
many	TRBD2	TRBJ2-5	TRBV6-6	TGTGCCAGCAGAACGGGGGGGCTGGAGACCCAGTACTTC	CASRTGGLETQYF
many	.	TRBJ1-2	TRBV12-3/TRBV12-4	TGTGCCAGCAGTTTTGAGGGGAATGGCTACACCTTC	CASSFEGNGYTF
.	.	TRBJ1-1	TRBV6-5	TGTGCCAGCAGCTACTGGACTGAAGCTTTCTTT	CASSYWTEAFF